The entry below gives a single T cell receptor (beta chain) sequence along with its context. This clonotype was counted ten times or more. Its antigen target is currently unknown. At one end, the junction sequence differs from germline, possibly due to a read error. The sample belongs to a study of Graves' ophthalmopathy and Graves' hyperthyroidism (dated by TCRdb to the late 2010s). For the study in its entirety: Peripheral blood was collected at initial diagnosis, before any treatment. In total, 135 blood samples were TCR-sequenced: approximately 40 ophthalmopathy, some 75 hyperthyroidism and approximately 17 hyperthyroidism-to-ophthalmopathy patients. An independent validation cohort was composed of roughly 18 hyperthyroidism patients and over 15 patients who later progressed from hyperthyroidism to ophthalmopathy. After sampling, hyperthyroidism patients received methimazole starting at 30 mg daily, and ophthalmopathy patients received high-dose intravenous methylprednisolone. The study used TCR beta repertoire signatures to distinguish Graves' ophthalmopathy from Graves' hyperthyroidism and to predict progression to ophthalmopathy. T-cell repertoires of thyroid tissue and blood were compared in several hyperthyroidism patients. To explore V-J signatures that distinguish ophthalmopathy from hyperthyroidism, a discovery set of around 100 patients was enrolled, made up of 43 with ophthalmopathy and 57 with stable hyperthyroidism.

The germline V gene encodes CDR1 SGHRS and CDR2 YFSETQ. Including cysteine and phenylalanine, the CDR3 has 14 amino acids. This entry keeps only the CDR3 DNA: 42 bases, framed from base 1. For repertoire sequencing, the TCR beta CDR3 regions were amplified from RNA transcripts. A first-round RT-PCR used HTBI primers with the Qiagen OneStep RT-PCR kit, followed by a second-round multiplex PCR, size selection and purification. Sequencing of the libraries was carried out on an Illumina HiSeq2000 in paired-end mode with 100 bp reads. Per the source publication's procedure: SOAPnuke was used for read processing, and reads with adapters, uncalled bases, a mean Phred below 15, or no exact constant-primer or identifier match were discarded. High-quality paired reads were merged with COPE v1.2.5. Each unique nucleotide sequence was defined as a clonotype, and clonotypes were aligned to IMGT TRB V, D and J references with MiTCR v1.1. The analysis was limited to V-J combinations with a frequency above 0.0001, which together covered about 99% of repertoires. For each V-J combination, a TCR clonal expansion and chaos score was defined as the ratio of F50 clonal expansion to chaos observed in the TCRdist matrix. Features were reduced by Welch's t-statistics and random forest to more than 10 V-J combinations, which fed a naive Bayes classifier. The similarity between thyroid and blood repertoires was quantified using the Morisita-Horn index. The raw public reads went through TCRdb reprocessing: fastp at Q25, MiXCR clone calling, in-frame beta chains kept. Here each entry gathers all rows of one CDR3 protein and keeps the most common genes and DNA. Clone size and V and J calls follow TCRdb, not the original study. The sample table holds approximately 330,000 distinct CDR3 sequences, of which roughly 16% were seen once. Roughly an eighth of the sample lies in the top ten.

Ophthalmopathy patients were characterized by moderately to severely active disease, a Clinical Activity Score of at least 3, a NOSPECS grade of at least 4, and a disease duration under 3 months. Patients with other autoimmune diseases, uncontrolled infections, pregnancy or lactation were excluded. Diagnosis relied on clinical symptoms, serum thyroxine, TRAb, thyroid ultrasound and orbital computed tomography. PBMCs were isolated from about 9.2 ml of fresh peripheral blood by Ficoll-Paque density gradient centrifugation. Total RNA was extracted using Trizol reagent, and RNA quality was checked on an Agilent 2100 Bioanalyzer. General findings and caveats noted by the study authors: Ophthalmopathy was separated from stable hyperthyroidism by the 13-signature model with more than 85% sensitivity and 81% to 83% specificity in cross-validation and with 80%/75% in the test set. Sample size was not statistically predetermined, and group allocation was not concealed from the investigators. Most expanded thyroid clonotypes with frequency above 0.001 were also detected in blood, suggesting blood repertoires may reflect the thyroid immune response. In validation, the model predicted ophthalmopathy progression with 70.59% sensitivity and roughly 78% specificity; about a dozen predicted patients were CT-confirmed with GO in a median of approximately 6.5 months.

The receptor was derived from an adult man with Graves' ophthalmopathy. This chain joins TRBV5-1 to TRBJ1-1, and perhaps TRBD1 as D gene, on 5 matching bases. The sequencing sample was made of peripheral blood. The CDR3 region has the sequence CAGSVRSGNAEAFF. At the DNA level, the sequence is TGCGCCGGCAGCGTACGATCAGGGAACGCTGAAGCTTTCTTT.